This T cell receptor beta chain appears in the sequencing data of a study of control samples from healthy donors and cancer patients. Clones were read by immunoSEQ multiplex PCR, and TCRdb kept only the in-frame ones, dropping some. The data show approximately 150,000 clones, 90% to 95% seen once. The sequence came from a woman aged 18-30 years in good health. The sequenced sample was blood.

CDR3 bases: TGCGCCAGCAGCGTGGACAGGGGGGCTTATGGCTACACCTTC. Translating gives CASSVDRGAYGYTF. V gene TRBV5-1 combines with J gene TRBJ1-2, with 10 bases aligning to TRBD1. Germline assignment: CDR1 SGHRS and CDR2 YFSETQ. V gave up 4 bases and J gave up 5 bases; unmatched junction bases: 5. The length of the CDR3 is 14 residues.